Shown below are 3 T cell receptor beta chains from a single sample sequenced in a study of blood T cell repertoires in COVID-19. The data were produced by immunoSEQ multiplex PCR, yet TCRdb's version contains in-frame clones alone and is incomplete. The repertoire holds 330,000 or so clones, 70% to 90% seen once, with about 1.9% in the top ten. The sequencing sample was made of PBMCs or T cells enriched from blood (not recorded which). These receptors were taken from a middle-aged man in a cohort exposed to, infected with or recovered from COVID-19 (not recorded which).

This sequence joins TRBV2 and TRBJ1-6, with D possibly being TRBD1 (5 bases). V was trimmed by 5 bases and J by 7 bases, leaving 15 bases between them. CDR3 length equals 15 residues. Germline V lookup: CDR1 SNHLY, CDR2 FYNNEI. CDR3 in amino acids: CASSQKGVSNSPLHF. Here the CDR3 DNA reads TGTGCCAGCAGTCAAAAAGGGGTTTCGAATTCACCCCTCCACTTT.

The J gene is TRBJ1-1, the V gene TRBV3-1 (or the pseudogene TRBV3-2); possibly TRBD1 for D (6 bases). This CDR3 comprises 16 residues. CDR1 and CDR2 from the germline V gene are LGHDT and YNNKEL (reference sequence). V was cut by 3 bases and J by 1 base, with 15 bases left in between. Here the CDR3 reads CASSHQLGTQNTEAFF. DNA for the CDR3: TGTGCCAGCAGCCATCAACTCGGGACACAGAACACTGAAGCTTTCTTT.

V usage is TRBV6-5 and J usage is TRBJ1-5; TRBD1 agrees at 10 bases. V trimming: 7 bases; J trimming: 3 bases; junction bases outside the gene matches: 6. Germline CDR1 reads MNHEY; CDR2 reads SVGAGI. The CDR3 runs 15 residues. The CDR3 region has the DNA TGTGCCAGCAACCGGGACAGGGGCTCCAATCAGCCCCAGCATTTT. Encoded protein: CASNRDRGSNQPQHF.